One sample yielded the 20 T cell receptor beta chains listed below, sequenced in a study of blood T cell repertoires in COVID-19. Clones were sequenced by immunoSEQ multiplex PCR, and TCRdb holds only the in-frame ones, with some missing. The sample contains approximately 440,000 clones, approximately 90% of which appear only once. Sequences were obtained from peripheral blood. These receptors were taken from a woman aged 45 to 65 with COVID-19, enrolled during active disease.

The chain employs TRBV18 and TRBJ2-1; a possible D gene is TRBD1 (6 bases). This CDR3 is built from 13 residues. V lost 3 bases and J 10 bases, leaving 13 bases between the germline ends. Per germline, CDR1 KGHSH and CDR2 LQKENI. Here the CDR3 DNA reads TGTGCCAGCTCACCCGGACAGCAAAGGGAGCAGTTCTTC. Amino acid sequence: CASSPGQQREQFF. The whole variable domain, filled in from reference TRBV18 and TRBJ2-1, reads NAGVMQNPRHLVRRRGQEARLRCSPMKGHSHVYWYRQLPEEGLKFMVYLQKENIIDESGMPKERFSAEFPKEGPSILRIQQVVRGDSAAYFCASSPGQQREQFFGPGTRLTVL.

V and J are TRBV28 and TRBJ2-3, with 8 bases aligning to TRBD2. In germline, CDR1 is MDHEN, CDR2 SYDVKM. With V trimmed by 4 bases and J by 3 bases, 9 bases remained unmatched. This CDR3 region has 16 residues. CDR3 loop: CASSSPGGGGTDTQYF. Here the CDR3 DNA reads TGTGCCAGCAGTTCGCCCGGGGGGGGTGGGACAGATACGCAGTATTTT. The full variable domain, in which reference TRBV28 and TRBJ2-3 provide the parts outside the CDR3, is DVKVTQSSRYLVKRTGEKVFLECVQDMDHENMFWYRQDPGLGLRLIYFSYDVKMKEKGDIPEGYSVSREKKERFSLILESASTNQTSMYLCASSSPGGGGTDTQYFGPGTRLTVL.

This clone was observed a single time. V usage is TRBV2 and J usage is TRBJ2-7, with D maybe TRBD1 (5 bases). Germline V gene sequence: CDR1 SNHLY, CDR2 FYNNEI. V lost 7 bases to trimming and J lost 7 bases, with 14 bases between them. The CDR3 consists of 12 residues. The CDR3 sequence is CASNKGLGEQYF. The CDR3 DNA reads as TGTGCCAGCAATAAGGGGCTGGGGGAGCAGTACTTC.

The chain has TRBV6-1 and TRBJ1-1; no firm D call. The CDR3 consists of 15 residues. Germline-derived CDR1 and CDR2 are MNHNS and SASEGT. Trimming cost V 1 base and J 1 base, with 10 bases left between them. CDR3 sequence (DNA): TGTGCCAGCAGTGAAGTCCCTCTCTCGAACACTGAAGCTTTCTTT. It is translated as CASSEVPLSNTEAFF.

The chain couples TRBV27 to TRBJ1-1; D remains ambiguous. Germline-derived CDR1 and CDR2 are MNHEY and SMNVEV (reference sequence). CDR3 length: 14 amino acids. With 3 bases removed from V and 3 bases from J, the gap between germline ends came to 11 bases. For the CDR3, the DNA is TGTGCCAGCAGTTTTCTGGGCGGGGACACTGAAGCTTTCTTT. This gives the protein CASSFLGGDTEAFF.

The chain links TRBV27 to TRBJ2-3; D not resolved. Trimming pared 6 bases from V and 0 bases from J, leaving 7 bases between. Germline V lookup: CDR1 MNHEY, CDR2 SMNVEV (reference sequence). The CDR3 has 13 residues. This CDR3 reads CASRIASTDTQYF. In nucleotides, the CDR3 is TGTGCCAGCAGAATTGCGAGCACAGATACGCAGTATTTT.

The chain has TRBV2 and TRBJ1-2; the match to TRBD1 covers 8 bases. The trim removed 7 bases at V and 6 bases at J, leaving 10 bases unmatched. Germline V CDR1 and CDR2: SNHLY, FYNNEI. The CDR3 has 14 amino acids. In DNA, the CDR3 is TGTGCCAGCAAGGGCGAGACAGGGGTGGATGGCTACACCTTC. Protein: CASKGETGVDGYTF.

The genes are TRBV28 and TRBJ2-2, with 9 bases aligning to TRBD2. The CDR3 contains 16 residues. The ends lost 6 bases at V and 3 bases at J; junction bases unmatched: 8. The V gene's germline CDR1 is MDHEN and CDR2 SYDVKM. The CDR3 DNA is TGTGCCAGCAGCCGACATAGCGGGGGTTACACCGGGGAGCTGTTTTTT. Translated, it gives CASSRHSGGYTGELFF.

The DNA of the CDR3 is TGTGCCAGCAGGGGCGACAGGGCCCAAGAGACCCAGTACTTC. Amino acid sequence: CASRGDRAQETQYF. This rearrangement joins TRBV2 to TRBJ2-5; 7 nucleotides agree with TRBD1. CDR1 SNHLY and CDR2 FYNNEI come from the germline V gene. V gave up 6 bases and J gave up 1 base; unmatched junction bases: 5. The CDR3 has 14 residues.

The rearrangement uses TRBV5-1 and TRBJ2-7, with D perhaps TRBD1 (5 bases). Germline CDR1 and CDR2: SGHRS and YFSETQ. This CDR3 is built from 14 residues. Between the trimmed V and J ends, which lost 6 bases and 0 bases, there was a span of 13 bases. This CDR3 reads CASKQAFSSYEQYF. CDR3 nucleotide sequence: TGCGCCAGCAAACAGGCTTTTTCCTCCTACGAGCAGTACTTC.

The chain has TRBV5-4 and TRBJ2-1; the D gene is possibly TRBD1 (6 bases). In germline, CDR1 is SGHNT, CDR2 YYREEE (reference sequence). V lost 0 bases and J lost 6, with 10 bases in between. The CDR3 extends over 14 amino acids. The CDR3, as DNA: TGTGCCAGCAGCTTGGCGTGGGGGCCCAATGAGCAGTTCTTC. Amino acids: CASSLAWGPNEQFF.

The genes are TRBV5-4 and TRBJ1-2, with TRBD1 identical over 9 bases. V was pared by 0 bases and J by 6 bases, with 6 bases of the junction left unmatched. Per germline, CDR1 SGHNT and CDR2 YYREEE (reference sequence). This CDR3 contains 15 residues. The chain's CDR3 is CASSLAGTGLNGYTF. The DNA for the CDR3 is TGTGCCAGCAGCTTGGCGGGGACAGGGCTTAATGGCTACACCTTC.

The V gene is TRBV30, the J gene TRBJ2-7; 10 positions match TRBD2. Germline V gene sequence: CDR1 GTSNPN, CDR2 SVGIG (reference sequence). There are 12 residues in the CDR3. Trimming at V came to 4 bases and at J to 3 bases, leaving 0 bases not matched to a gene. The CDR3 DNA reads TGTGCCTGGACTAGCGGGAGCTACGAGCAGTACTTC. Protein sequence: CAWTSGSYEQYF. Full variable domain (missing parts from reference TRBV30 and TRBJ2-7): SQTIHQWPATLVQPVGSPLSLECTVEGTSNPNLYWYRQAAGRGLQLLFYSVGIGQISSEVPQNLSASRPQDRQFILSSKKLLLSDSGFYLCAWTSGSYEQYFGPGTRLTVT.

The rearrangement links TRBV5-1 to TRBJ1-6; D gene ambiguous. This CDR3 is built from 13 residues. The germline V and J ends were trimmed by 0 bases and 9 bases, with 7 bases remaining between them. Germline CDR1 reads SGHRS; CDR2 reads YFSETQ. The CDR3: CASSLGLRSPLHF. In nucleotides, the CDR3 is TGCGCCAGCAGCTTGGGACTCCGTTCACCCCTCCACTTT.

The genes are TRBV3-1 (or the pseudogene TRBV3-2) and TRBJ2-7; maybe TRBD2 (5 bases). This CDR3 is built from 16 residues. V lost 2 bases and J lost 9, with 23 bases in between. Germline V gives CDR1 LGHDT, CDR2 YNNKEL (reference sequence). CDR3 sequence: CASSQLSGGQQSRQYF. In nucleotides, the CDR3 is TGTGCCAGCAGCCAACTCTCCGGAGGTCAGCAGAGCAGGCAGTACTTC.

The chain employs TRBV19 and TRBJ1-5; D is undetermined. V dropped 1 base and J dropped 3 bases, with 10 bases sitting between them. Germline CDR1 LNHDA, CDR2 SQIVND (reference sequence). The CDR3 runs to 15 residues. Here the CDR3 reads CASSIGGGNNQPQHF. The CDR3 DNA is TGTGCCAGTAGTATAGGGGGAGGGAACAATCAGCCCCAGCATTTT.

The chain carries TRBV28 and TRBJ1-1; TRBD1 matches 9 bases. Germline V gene data show CDR1 as MDHEN and CDR2 as SYDVKM. The CDR3 consists of 14 residues. The V and J ends lost 6 bases and 1 base, in that order; junction bases with no gene match: 3. CDR3 amino acids: CASSLDRGNTEAFF. The CDR3 DNA follows: TGTGCCAGCAGCCTGGACAGGGGGAACACTGAAGCTTTCTTT.

This clone was seen only once. CDR3 protein: CATFEGTGGRETQYF. Here the CDR3 DNA reads TGCGCCACCTTCGAGGGGACAGGGGGCAGGGAGACCCAGTACTTC. This chain connects TRBV5-1 to TRBJ2-5; 12 bases line up with TRBD1. CDR1 is SGHRS, CDR2 YFSETQ, per germline. V trimming: 9 bases; J trimming: 5 bases; junction bases outside the gene matches: 11. This CDR3 has 15 residues.

This clone has just one count. CDR3 protein: CASSPSRGADTQYF. DNA for the CDR3: TGTGCCAGCTCACCTAGCAGGGGGGCAGATACGCAGTATTTT. The chain couples TRBV18 to TRBJ2-3; D is possibly TRBD1 (7 bases). The CDR3 has 14 amino acids. Germline assignment: CDR1 KGHSH and CDR2 LQKENI. Trimming cost V 3 bases and J 4 bases, with 11 bases left between them. Drawing the rest from reference TRBV18 and TRBJ2-3, the complete variable domain is NAGVMQNPRHLVRRRGQEARLRCSPMKGHSHVYWYRQLPEEGLKFMVYLQKENIIDESGMPKERFSAEFPKEGPSILRIQQVVRGDSAAYFCASSPSRGADTQYFGPGTRLTVL.

The rearrangement joins TRBV5-1 to TRBJ2-7; 9 nucleotides line up with TRBD2. The CDR3 length is 16 residues. V lost 4 bases and J lost 5; bases outside the gene matches: 13. Germline lookup yields CDR1 SGHRS and CDR2 YFSETQ. CDR3 region: CASSQGLATRPNEQYF. Written as DNA, the CDR3 is TGCGCCAGCAGCCAGGGACTAGCCACTCGCCCTAACGAGCAGTACTTC.